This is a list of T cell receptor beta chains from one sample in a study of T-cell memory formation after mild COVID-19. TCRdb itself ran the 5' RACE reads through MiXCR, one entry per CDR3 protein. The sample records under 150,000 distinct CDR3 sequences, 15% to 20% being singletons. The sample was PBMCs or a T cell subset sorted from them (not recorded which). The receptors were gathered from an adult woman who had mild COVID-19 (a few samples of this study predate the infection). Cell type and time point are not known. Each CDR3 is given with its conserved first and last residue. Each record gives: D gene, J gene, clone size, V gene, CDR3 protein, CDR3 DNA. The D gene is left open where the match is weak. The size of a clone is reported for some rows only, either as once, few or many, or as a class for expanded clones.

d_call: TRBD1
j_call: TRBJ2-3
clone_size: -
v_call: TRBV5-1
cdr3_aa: CATLPGTGVLGTDTQYF
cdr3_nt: TGCGCCACCCTTCCCGGGACAGGGGTCTTAGGCACAGATACGCAGTATTTT

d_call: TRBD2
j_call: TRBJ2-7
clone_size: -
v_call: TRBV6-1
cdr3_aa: CASRTGTSGASYEQYF
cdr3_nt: TGTGCCAGCAGAACCGGGACTAGCGGAGCCTCCTACGAGCAGTACTTC

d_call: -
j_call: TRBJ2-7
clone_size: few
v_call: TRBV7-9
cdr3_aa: CASSLDASYEQYF
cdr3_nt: TGTGCCAGCAGCTTGGACGCGTCCTACGAGCAGTACTTC

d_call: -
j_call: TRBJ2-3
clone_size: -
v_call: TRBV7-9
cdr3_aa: CASSLNKRGTDTQYF
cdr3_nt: TGTGCCAGCAGCTTGAACAAAAGGGGCACAGATACGCAGTATTTT

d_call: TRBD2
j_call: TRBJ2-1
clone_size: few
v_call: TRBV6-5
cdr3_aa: CASSYGTSGKNEQFF
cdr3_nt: TGTGCCAGCAGTTACGGGACTAGCGGGAAAAATGAGCAGTTCTTC

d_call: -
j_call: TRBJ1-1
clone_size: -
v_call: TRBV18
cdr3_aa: CASSGRTVKNTEAFF
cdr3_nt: TGTGCCAGCTCAGGACGGACAGTGAAAAACACTGAAGCTTTCTTT

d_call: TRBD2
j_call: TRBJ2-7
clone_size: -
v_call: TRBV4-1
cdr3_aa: CASSLSGGAGEQYF
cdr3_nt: TGCGCCAGCAGCCTTAGCGGGGGGGCCGGCGAGCAGTACTTC

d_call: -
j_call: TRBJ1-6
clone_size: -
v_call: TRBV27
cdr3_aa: CASSLPNSPLHF
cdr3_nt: TGTGCCAGCAGCCTGCCCAATTCACCCCTCCACTTT

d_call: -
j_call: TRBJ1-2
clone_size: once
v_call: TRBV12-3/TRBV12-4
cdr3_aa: CASSDSSWGRSGYTF
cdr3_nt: TGTGCCAGCAGCGACTCAAGCTGGGGTCGTTCTGGCTACACCTTC

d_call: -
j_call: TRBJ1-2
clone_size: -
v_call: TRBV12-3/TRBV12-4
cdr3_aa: CASSLSRTYGYTF
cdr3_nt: TGTGCCAGCAGTTTGTCCCGGACCTATGGCTACACCTTC

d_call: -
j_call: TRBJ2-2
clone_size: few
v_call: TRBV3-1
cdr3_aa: CASSQSLGGELFF
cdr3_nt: TGTGCCAGCAGCCAAAGTTTGGGCGGGGAGCTGTTTTTT

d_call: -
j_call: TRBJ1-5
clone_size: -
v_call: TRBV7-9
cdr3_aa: CASSPPGSEPQHF
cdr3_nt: TGTGCCAGCAGCCCCCCAGGGAGTGAGCCCCAGCATTTT

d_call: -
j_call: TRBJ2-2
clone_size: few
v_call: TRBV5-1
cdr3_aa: CATEGRKAGELFF
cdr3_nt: TGCGCCACCGAAGGGAGAAAGGCCGGGGAGCTGTTTTTT

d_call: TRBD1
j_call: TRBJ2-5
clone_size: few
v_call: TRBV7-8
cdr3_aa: CASSLALTGYGETQYF
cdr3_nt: TGTGCCAGCAGCTTAGCTCTGACAGGGTACGGGGAGACCCAGTACTTC

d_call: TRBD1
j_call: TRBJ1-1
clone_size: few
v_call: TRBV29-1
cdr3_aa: CSVNADRVNTEAFF
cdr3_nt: TGCAGCGTCAACGCGGACAGGGTGAACACTGAAGCTTTCTTT

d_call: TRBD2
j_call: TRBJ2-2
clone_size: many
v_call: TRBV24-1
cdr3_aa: CATSPRTGTSGSTGELFF
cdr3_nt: TGTGCCACCAGCCCAAGAACCGGGACTAGCGGGAGCACCGGGGAGCTGTTTTTT

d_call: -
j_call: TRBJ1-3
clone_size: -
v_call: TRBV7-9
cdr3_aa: CASSLGHGNTIYF
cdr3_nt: TGTGCCAGCAGCTTAGGACATGGAAACACCATATATTTT

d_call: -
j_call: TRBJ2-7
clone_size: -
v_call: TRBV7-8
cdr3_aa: CASSLASYYEQYF
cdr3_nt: TGTGCCAGCAGCTTAGCGAGCTACTACGAGCAGTACTTC

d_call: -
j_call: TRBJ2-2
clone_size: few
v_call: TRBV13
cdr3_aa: CASSFLGELFF
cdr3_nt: TGTGCCAGCAGCTTTCTCGGGGAGCTGTTTTTT

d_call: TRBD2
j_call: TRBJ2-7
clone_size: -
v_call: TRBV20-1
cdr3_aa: CSAPSGGFSYEQYF
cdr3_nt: TGCAGTGCTCCTAGCGGGGGGTTCTCCTACGAGCAGTACTTC

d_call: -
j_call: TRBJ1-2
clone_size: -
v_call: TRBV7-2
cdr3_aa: CASSLGPGYTF
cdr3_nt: TGTGCCAGCAGCTTAGGGCCCGGCTACACCTTC

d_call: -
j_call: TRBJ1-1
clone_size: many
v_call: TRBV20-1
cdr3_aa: CSARAGGNTEAFF
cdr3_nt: TGCAGTGCTAGAGCTGGGGGTAACACTGAAGCTTTCTTT

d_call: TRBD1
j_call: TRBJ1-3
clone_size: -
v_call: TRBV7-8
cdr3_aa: CASSRGYRGQGGNTIYF
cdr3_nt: TGTGCCAGCAGCCGCGGATACAGGGGGCAGGGTGGAAACACCATATATTTT

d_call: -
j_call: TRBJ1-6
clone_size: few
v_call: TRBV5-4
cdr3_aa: CASRAMKGSYNSPLHF
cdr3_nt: TGTGCCAGCAGGGCCATGAAGGGCTCCTATAATTCACCCCTCCACTTT

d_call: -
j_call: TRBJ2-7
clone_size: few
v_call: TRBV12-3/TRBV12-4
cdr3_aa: CASSSPASYEQYF
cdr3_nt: TGTGCCAGCAGTTCACCCGCTTCCTACGAGCAGTACTTC

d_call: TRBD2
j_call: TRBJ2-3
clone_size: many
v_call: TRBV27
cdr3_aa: CASSSGRFTDTQYF
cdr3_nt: TGTGCCAGCAGTAGCGGGAGATTTACAGATACGCAGTATTTT

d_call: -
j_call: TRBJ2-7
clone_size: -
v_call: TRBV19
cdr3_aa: CASSILAQSYEQYF
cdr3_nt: TGTGCCAGTAGTATCTTGGCCCAGAGCTACGAGCAGTACTTC

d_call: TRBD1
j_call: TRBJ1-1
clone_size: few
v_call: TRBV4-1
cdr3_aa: CASSQPTGRVANTEAFF
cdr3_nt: TGCGCCAGCAGCCAACCGACAGGGAGGGTGGCGAACACTGAAGCTTTCTTT

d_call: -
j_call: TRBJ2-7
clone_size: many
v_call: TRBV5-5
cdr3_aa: CASSFRTPNYEQYF
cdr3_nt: TGTGCCAGCAGCTTTCGAACCCCCAACTACGAGCAGTACTTC

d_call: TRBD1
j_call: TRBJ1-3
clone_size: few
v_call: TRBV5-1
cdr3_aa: CASSLVDRGLGGNTIYF
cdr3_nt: TGCGCCAGCAGCTTGGTCGACAGGGGCCTCGGGGGAAACACCATATATTTT

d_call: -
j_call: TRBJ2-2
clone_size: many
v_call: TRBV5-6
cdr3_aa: CASSFGNTGELFF
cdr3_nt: TGCGCCAGCAGCTTCGGGAACACCGGGGAGCTGTTTTTT

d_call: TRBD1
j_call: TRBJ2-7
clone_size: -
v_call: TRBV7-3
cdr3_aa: CASSFDRGYEQYF
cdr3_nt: TGTGCCAGCAGCTTCGACAGGGGTTACGAGCAGTACTTC

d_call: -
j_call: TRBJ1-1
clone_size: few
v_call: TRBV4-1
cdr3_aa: CASSALGLEAFF
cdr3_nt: TGCGCCAGCAGCGCGTTAGGGCTAGAAGCTTTCTTT

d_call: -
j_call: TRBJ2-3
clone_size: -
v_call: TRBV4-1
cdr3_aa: CASSQGGPGTTDTQYF
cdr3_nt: TGCGCCAGCAGCCAAGGGGGCCCCGGGACCACAGATACGCAGTATTTT

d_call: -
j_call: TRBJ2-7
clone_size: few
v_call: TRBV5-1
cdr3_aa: CASTSGTGFRPLEQYF
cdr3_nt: TGCGCCAGCACATCTGGAACAGGATTCCGACCGCTCGAGCAGTACTTC

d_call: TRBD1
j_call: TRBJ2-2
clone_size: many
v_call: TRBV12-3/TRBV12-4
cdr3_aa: CASSLKAGGDYTGELFF
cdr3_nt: TGTGCCAGCAGTTTAAAGGCAGGGGGCGATTACACCGGGGAGCTGTTTTTT

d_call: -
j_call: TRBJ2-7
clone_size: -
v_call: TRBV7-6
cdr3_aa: CASSPREGAYEQYF
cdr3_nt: TGTGCCAGCAGCCCCCGGGAGGGGGCTTACGAGCAGTACTTC

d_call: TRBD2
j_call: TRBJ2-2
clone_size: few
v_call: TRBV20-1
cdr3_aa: CSARASGSDTGELFF
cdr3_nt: TGCAGTGCTAGGGCTAGCGGGAGCGACACCGGGGAGCTGTTTTTT

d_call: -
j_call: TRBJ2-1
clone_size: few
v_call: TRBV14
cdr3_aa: CASSKGVVKLPLYNEQFF
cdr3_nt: TGTGCCAGCAGCAAGGGGGTGGTGAAGCTACCGCTTTACAATGAGCAGTTCTTC

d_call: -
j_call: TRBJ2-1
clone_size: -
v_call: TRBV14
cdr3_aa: CASSQVKGVYNEQFF
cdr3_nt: TGTGCCAGCAGCCAAGTAAAGGGGGTTTACAATGAGCAGTTCTTC

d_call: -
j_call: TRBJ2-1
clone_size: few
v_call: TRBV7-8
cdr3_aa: CASTPPFSGPYNEQFF
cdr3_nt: TGTGCCAGCACTCCCCCCTTTAGCGGACCCTACAATGAGCAGTTCTTC

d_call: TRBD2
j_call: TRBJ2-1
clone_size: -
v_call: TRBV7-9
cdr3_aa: CASSQTSTLIDEQFF
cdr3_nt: TGTGCCAGCAGCCAGACTAGCACCCTTATCGATGAGCAGTTCTTC

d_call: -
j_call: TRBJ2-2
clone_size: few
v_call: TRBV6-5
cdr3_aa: CASSPHPGTGELFF
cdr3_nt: TGTGCCAGCAGTCCCCACCCCGGGACCGGGGAGCTGTTTTTT

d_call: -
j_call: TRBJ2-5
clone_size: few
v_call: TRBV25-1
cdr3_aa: CASSDLQETQYF
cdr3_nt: TGTGCCAGCAGTGATCTCCAAGAGACCCAGTACTTC

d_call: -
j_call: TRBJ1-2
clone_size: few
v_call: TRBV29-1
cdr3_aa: CSVEMGPYGYTF
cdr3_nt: TGCAGCGTTGAAATGGGACCCTATGGCTACACCTTC

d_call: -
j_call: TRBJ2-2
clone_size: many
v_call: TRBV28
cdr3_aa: CASSFYRSERGQTGELFF
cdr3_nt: TGTGCCAGCAGCTTTTACCGCTCCGAGAGGGGTCAGACCGGGGAGCTGTTTTTT

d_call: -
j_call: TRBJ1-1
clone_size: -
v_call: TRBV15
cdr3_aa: CATSRDDSPTEAFF
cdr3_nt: TGTGCCACCAGCAGAGATGATAGCCCCACTGAAGCTTTCTTT

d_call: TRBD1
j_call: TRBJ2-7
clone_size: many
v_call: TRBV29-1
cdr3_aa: CSVSGQGGYEQYF
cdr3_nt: TGCAGCGTTTCAGGACAGGGAGGCTACGAGCAGTACTTC

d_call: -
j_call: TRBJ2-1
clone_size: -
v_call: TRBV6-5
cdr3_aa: CASSPRSSPGSNEQFF
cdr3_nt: TGTGCCAGCAGCCCTCGTTCGTCCCCTGGTAGCAATGAGCAGTTCTTC

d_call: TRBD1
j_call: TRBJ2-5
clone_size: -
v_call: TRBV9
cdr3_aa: CASSADRGYETQYF
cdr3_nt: TGTGCCAGCAGTGCGGACAGGGGGTACGAGACCCAGTACTTC

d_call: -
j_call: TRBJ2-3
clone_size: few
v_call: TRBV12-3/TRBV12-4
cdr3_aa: CASSFFALGTEESTDTQYF
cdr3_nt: TGTGCCAGCAGCTTTTTCGCGCTCGGGACCGAGGAAAGCACAGATACGCAGTATTTT